This T cell receptor (beta chain) stems from a study of CD8 T cells in ankylosing spondylitis. For this clonotype: Its target is not known.

Study conclusions and caveats: Seemingly distinctive of ankylosing spondylitis blood was a TCR beta motif formed by eight highly homologous variants. Significant enrichment of disease-linked clones was reported in matched ankylosing spondylitis synovial fluid. Earlier studies detected some motif variants in reactive arthritis synovial fluid and blood.

The CDR3 extends over 12 amino acids. V was cut by 4 bases and J by 1 base, with 4 bases left in between. Per the germline V gene, CDR1 is SGHAT and CDR2 is FQNNGV. TCR beta libraries were made by quantitative 5'-RACE with molecular barcodes. Using its own MiXCR run on the 5' RACE reads, TCRdb lists one record per CDR3 protein. The table has around 480,000 distinct CDR3 sequences, approximately 17% seen once. The chain recombines TRBV11-2 with TRBJ2-5; D remains ambiguous. The receptor comes from a male donor with ankylosing spondylitis. The sequencing input was blood, either unsorted or a sorted T cell fraction (not recorded which). The CDR3 reads CASSWPQETQYF. The DNA of the CDR3 is TGTGCCAGCAGCTGGCCCCAAGAGACCCAGTACTTC. The variable domain in full, with the rest retrieved from reference TRBV11-2 and TRBJ2-5, is EAGVAQSPRYKIIEKRQSVAFWCNPISGHATLYWYQQILGQGPKLLIQFQNNGVVDDSQLPKDRFSAERLKGVDSTLKIQPAKLEDSAVYLCASSWPQETQYFGPGTRLLVL.